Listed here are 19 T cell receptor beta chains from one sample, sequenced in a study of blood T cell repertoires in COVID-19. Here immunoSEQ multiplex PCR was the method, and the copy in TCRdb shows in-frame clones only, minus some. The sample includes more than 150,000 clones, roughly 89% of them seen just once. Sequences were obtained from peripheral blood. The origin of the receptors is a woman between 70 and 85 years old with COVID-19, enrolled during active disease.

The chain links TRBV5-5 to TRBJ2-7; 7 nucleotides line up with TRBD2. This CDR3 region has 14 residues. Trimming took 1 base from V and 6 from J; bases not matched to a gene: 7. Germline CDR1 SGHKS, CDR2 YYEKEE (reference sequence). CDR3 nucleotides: TGTGCCAGCAGCTTGTTCAGCGGGGATCGCGAGCAGTACTTC. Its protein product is CASSLFSGDREQYF.

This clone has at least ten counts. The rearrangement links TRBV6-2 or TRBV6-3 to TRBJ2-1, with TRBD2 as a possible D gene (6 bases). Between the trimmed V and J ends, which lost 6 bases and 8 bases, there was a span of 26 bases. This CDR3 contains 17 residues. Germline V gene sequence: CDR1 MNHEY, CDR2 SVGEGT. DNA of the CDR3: TGTGCCAGCAGCCCCCCTGGGGGGACCAACCTCAGGGATGAGCAGTTCTTC. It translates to CASSPPGGTNLRDEQFF.

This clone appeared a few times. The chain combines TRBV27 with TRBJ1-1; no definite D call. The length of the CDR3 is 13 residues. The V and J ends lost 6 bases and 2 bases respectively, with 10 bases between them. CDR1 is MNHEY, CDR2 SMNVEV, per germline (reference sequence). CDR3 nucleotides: TGTGCCAGCAGGGTTCTAGGCAACACTGAAGCTTTCTTT. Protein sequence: CASRVLGNTEAFF.

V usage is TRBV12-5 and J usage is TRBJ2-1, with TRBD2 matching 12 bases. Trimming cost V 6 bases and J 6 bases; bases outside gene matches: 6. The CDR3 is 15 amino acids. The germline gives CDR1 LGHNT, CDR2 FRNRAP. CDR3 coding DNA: TGTGCTAGTGGAGTACTAGCGGGAGGCCTCAATGAGCAGTTCTTC. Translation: CASGVLAGGLNEQFF.

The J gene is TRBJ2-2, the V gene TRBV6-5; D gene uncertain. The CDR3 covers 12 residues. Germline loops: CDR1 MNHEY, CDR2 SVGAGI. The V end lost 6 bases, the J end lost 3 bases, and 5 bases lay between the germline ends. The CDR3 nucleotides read TGTGCCAGCAGCCGAGACACCGGGGAGCTGTTTTTT. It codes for CASSRDTGELFF.

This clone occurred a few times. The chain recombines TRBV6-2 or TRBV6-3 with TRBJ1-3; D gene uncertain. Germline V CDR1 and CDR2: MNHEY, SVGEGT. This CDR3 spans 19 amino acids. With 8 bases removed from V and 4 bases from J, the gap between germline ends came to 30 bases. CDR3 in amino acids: CASGRPVIQTRPSGNTIYF. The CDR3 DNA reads TGTGCCAGCGGCCGCCCCGTTATCCAGACTCGGCCTTCCGGAAACACCATATATTTT.

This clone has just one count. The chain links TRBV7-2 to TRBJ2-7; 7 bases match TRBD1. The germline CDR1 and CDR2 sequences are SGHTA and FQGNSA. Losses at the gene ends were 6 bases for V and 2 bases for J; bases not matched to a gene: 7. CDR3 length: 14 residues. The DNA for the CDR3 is TGTGCCAGCAGGGATAGACAGGGCCCCTACGAGCAGTACTTC. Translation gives CASRDRQGPYEQYF.

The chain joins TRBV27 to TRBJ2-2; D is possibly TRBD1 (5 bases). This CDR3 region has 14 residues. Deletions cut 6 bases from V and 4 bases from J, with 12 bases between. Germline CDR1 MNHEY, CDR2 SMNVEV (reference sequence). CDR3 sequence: CASRYSRATGELFF. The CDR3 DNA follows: TGTGCCAGCAGATATTCCAGGGCCACCGGGGAGCTGTTTTTT.

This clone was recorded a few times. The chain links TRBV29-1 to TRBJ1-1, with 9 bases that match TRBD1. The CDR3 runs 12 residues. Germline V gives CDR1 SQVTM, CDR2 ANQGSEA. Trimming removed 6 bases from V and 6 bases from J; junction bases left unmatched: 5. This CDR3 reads CSVGQGSPEAFF. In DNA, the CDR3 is TGCAGCGTGGGACAGGGATCGCCTGAAGCTTTCTTT.

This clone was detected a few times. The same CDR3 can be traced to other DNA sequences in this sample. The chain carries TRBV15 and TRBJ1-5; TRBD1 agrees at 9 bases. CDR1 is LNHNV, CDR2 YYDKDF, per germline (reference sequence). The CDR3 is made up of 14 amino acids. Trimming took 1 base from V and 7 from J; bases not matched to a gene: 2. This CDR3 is CATSRGQGVQPQHF. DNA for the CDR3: TGTGCCACCAGCAGAGGACAGGGGGTACAGCCCCAGCATTTT.

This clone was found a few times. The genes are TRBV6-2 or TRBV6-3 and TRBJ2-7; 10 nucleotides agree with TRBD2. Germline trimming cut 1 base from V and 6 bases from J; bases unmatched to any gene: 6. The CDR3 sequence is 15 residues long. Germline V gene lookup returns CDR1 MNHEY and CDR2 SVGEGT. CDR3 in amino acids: CASSYLSSGSSEQYF. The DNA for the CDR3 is TGTGCCAGCAGTTACTTGTCTAGCGGGAGCTCCGAGCAGTACTTC.

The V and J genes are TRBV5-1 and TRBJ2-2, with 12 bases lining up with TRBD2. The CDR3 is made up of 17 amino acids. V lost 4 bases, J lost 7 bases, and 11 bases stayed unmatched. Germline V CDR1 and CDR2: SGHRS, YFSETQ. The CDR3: CASSTRLAGELGGELFF. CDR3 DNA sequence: TGCGCCAGCAGCACACGACTAGCGGGAGAGCTTGGCGGGGAGCTGTTTTTT.

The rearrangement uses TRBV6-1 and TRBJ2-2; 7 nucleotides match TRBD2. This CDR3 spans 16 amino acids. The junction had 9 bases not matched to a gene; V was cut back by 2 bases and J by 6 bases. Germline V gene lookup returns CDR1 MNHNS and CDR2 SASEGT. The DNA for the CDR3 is TGTGCCAGCAGTGAAATCGGGGGGAGAAGACCCGGGGAGCTGTTTTTT. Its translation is CASSEIGGRRPGELFF.

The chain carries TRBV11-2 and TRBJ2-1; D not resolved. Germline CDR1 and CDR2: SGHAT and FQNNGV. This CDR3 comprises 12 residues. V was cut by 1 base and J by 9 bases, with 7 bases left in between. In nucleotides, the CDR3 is TGTGCCAGCAGCTTAGCAGTCAGTGAGCAGTTCTTC. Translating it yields CASSLAVSEQFF.

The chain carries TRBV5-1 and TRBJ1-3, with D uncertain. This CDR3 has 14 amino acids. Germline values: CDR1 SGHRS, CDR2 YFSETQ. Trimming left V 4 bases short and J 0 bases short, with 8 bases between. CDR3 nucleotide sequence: TGCGCCAGCAGCGGAGAAGCCTCTGGAAACACCATATATTTT. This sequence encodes CASSGEASGNTIYF. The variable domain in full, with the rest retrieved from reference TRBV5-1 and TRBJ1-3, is KAGVTQTPRYLIKTRGQQVTLSCSPISGHRSVSWYQQTPGQGLQFLFEYFSETQRNKGNFPGRFSGRQFSNSRSEMNVSTLELGDSALYLCASSGEASGNTIYFGEGSWLTVV.

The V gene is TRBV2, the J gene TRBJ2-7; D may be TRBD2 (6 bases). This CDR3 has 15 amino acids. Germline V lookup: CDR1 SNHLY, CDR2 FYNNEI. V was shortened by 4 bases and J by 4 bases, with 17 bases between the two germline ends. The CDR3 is CASSVRGTASYEQYF. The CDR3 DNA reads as TGTGCCAGCAGTGTCCGGGGGACGGCTTCGTACGAGCAGTACTTC.

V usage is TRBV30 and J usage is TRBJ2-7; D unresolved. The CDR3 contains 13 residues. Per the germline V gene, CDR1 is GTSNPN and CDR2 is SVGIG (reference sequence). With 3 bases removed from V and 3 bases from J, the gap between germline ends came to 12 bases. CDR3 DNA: TGTGCCTGGAGCATTGGTCAGATCTACGAGCAGTACTTC. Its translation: CAWSIGQIYEQYF.

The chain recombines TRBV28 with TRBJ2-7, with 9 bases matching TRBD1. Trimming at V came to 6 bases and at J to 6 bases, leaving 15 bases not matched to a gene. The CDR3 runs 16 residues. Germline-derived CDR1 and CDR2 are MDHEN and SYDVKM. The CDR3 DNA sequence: TGTGCCAGCAGCGAAACCCACAGGGGGCGAGAGGGCGAGCAGTACTTC. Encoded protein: CASSETHRGREGEQYF.

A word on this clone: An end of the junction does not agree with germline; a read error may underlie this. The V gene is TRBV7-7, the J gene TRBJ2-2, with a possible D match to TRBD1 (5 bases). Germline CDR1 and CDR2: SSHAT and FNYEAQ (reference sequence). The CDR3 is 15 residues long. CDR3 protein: CASSPPDQGTGELFF. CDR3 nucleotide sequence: TGTGCTAGCAGCCCGCCAGACCAGGGAACCGGGGAGCTGTTTTTT. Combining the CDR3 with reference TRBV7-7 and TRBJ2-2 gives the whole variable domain GAGVSQSPRYKVTKRGQDVTLRCDPISSHATLYWYQQALGQGPEFLTYFNYEAQPDKSGLPSDRFSAERPEGSISTLTIQRTEQRDSAMYRCASSPPDQGTGELFFGEGSRLTVL.